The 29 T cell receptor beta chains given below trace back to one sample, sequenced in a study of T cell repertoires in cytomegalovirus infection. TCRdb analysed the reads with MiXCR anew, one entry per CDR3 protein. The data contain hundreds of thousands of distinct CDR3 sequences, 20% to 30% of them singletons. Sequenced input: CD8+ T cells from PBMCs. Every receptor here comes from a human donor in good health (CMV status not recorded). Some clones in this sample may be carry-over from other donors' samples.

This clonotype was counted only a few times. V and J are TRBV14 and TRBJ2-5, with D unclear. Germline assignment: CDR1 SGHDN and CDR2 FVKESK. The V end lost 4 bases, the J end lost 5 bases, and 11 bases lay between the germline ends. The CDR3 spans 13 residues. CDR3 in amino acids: CASSRSVIETQYF. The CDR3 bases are TGTGCCAGCAGCCGGTCAGTCATCGAGACCCAGTACTTC.

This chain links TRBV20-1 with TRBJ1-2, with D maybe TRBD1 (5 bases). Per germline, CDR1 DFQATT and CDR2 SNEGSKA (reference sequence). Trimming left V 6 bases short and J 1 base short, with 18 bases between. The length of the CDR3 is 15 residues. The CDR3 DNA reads TGCAGTGCCCTCCCCCCGGGACGCCTTAACTATGGCTACACCTTC. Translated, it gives CSALPPGRLNYGYTF.

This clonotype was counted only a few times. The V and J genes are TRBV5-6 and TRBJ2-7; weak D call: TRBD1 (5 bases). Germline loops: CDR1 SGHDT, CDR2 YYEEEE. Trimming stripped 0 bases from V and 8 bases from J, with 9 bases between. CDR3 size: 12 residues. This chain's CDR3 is CASSLGDSQQYF. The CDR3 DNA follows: TGTGCCAGCAGCTTGGGCGACAGTCAGCAGTACTTC.

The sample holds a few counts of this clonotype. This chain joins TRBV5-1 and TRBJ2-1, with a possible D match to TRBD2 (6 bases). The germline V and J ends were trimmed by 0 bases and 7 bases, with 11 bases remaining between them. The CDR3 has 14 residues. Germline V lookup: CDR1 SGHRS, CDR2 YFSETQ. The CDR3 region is CASSLEPGVNEQFF. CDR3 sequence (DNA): TGCGCCAGCAGCTTGGAGCCGGGGGTAAATGAGCAGTTCTTC.

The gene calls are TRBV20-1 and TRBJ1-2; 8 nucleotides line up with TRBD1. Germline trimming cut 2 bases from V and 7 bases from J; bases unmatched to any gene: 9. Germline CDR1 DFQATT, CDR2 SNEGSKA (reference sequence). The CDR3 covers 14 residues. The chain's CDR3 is CSARPWAGGIGYTF. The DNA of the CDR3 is TGCAGTGCTAGACCTTGGGCAGGGGGCATTGGCTACACCTTC.

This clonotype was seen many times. Written as DNA, the CDR3 is TGTGCCAGCAGCTTAAGGGCAGGGGAGAACACTGAAGCTTTCTTT. It translates to CASSLRAGENTEAFF. The chain employs TRBV7-8 and TRBJ1-1; weak D call: TRBD1 (6 bases). The CDR3 runs 15 residues. The ends were cut back, 2 bases at V and 1 base at J, with 11 bases in the middle. CDR1 and CDR2 (germline): SGHVS, FQNEAQ.

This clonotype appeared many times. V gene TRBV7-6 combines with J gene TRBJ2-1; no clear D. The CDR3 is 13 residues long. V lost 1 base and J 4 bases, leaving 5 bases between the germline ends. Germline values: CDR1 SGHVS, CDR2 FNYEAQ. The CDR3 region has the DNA TGTGCCAGCAGCTTAGTCCTATACAATGAGCAGTTCTTC. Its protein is CASSLVLYNEQFF.

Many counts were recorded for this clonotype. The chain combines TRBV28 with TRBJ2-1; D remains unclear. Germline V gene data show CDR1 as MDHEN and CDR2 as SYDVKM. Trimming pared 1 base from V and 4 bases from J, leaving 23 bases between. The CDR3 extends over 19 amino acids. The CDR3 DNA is TGTGCCAGCAGTTTATATAAAAAAGGACGATTGGGCCCGTACAATGAGCAGTTCTTC. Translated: CASSLYKKGRLGPYNEQFF.

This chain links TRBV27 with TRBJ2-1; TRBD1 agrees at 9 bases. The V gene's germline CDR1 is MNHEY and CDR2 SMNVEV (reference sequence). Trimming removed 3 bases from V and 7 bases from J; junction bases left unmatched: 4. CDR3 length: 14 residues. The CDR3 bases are TGTGCCAGCAGTTTTAACAGGGGGCTGAATGAGCAGTTCTTC. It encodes CASSFNRGLNEQFF.

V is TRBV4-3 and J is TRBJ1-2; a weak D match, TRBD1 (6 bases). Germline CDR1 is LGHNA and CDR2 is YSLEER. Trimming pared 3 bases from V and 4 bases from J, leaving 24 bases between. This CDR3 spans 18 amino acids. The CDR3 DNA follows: TGCGCCAGCAGCCAGGGCCTTTACCGGGACAAAAATCTCTATGGCTACACCTTC. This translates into CASSQGLYRDKNLYGYTF.

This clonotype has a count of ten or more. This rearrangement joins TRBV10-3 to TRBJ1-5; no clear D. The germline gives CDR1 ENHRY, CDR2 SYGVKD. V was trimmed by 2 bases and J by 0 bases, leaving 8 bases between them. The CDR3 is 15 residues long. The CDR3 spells CAISEGRFSNQPQHF. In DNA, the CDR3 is TGTGCCATCAGTGAGGGACGGTTTAGCAATCAGCCCCAGCATTTT.

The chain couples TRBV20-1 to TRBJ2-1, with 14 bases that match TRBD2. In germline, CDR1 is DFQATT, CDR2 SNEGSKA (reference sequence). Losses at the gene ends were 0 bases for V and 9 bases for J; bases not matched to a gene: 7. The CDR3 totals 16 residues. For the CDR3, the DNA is TGCAGTGCTAGAGATCTCGGACTAGCGGGGGGTTTTGAGCAGTTCTTC. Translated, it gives CSARDLGLAGGFEQFF.

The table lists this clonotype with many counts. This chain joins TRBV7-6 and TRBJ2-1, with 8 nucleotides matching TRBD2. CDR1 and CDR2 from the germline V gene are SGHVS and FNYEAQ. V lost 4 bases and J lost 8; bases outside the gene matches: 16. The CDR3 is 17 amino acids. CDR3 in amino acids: CASSSMRPGLGIYEQFF. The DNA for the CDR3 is TGTGCCAGCAGCTCGATGAGACCGGGACTAGGGATCTATGAGCAGTTCTTC.

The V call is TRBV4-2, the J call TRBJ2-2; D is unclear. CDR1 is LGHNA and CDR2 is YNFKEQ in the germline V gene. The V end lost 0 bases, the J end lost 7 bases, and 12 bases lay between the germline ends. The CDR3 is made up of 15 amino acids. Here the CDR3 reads CASSQDPTSHGELFF. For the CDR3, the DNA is TGTGCCAGCAGCCAAGACCCGACAAGCCACGGGGAGCTGTTTTTT.

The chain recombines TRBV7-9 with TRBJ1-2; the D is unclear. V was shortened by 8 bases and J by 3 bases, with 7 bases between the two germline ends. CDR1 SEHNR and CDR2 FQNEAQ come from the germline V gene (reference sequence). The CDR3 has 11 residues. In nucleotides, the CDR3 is TGTGCCAGCCAGATAGACTATGGCTACACCTTC. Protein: CASQIDYGYTF.

CDR3 coding DNA: TGTGCCAGCAGTTTAGAGGGACAGGGTATGCAGTTCTTC. Translation gives CASSLEGQGMQFF. The chain combines TRBV12-3 or TRBV12-4 with TRBJ2-1; 9 bases map to TRBD1. J lost 12 bases, V lost 1 base, and 4 bases had no gene match. This CDR3 spans 13 amino acids.

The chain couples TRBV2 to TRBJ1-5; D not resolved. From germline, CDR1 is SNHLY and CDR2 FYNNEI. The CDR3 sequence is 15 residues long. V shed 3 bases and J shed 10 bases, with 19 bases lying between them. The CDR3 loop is CASSDPDHWDRPQHF. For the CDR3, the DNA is TGTGCCAGCAGTGACCCGGACCACTGGGATCGACCCCAGCATTTT.

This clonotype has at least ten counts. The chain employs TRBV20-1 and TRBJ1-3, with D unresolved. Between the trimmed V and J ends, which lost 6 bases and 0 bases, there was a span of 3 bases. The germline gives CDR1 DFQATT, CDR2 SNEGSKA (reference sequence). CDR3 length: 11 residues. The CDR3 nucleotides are TGCAGTGCGGGCTCTGGAAACACCATATATTTT. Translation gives CSAGSGNTIYF.

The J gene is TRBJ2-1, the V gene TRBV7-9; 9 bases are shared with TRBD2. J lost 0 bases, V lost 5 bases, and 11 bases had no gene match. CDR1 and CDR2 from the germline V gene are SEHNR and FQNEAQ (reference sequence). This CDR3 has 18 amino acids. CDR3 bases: TGTGCCAGCAGCGGCGGGACTAGCTGGGGGCGCTCCTACAATGAGCAGTTCTTC. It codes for CASSGGTSWGRSYNEQFF.

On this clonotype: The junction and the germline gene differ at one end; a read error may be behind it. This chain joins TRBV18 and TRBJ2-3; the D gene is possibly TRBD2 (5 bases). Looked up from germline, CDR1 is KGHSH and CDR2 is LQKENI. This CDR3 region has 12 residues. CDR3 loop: CASLGVTDTQYF. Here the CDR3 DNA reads TGTGCCAGCCTCGGGGTCACAGATACGCAATATTTT.

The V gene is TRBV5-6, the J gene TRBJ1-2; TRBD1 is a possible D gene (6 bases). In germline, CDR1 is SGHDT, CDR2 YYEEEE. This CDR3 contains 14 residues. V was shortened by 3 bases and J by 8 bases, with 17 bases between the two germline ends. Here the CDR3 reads CASSYGQPWIGYTF. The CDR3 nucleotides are TGTGCCAGCAGCTACGGACAGCCATGGATCGGCTACACCTTC.

The DNA for the CDR3 is TGTGCCAGCAGCCAAGTGGTCGGGGGGGCCTCTCAGTGGGATACGTTCTTC. Protein product: CASSQVVGGASQWDTFF. The rearrangement joins TRBV14 to TRBJ2-1, with 8 bases lining up with TRBD2. Germline assignment: CDR1 SGHDN and CDR2 FVKESK. J was trimmed by 15 bases and V by 1 base; bases with no gene match: 20. This CDR3 is 17 amino acids long.

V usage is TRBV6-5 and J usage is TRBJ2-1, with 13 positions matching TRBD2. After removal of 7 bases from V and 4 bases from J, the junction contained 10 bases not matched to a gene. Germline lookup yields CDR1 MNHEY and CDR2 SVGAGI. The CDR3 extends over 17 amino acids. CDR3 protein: CASKTSGGHSGYNEQFF. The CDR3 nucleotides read TGTGCCAGCAAGACTAGCGGGGGGCACTCTGGGTACAATGAGCAGTTCTTC.

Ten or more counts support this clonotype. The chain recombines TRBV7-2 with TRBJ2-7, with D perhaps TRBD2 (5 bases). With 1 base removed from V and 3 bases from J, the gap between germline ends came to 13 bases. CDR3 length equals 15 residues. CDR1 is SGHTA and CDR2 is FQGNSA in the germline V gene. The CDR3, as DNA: TGTGCCAGCAGCTTAGAGGGAGACACGTTCTACGAGCAGTACGTC. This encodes CASSLEGDTFYEQYV.

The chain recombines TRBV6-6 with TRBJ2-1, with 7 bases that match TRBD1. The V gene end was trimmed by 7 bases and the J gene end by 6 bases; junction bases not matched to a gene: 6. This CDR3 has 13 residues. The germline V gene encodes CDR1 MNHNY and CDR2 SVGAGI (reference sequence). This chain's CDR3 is CASILTGRNEQFF. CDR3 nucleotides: TGTGCCAGCATTTTGACAGGGCGCAATGAGCAGTTCTTC.

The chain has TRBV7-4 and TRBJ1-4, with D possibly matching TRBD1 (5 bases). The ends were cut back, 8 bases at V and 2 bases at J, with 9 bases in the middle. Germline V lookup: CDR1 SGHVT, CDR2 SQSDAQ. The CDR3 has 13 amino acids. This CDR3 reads CASREGTNEKLFF. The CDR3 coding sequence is TGTGCCAGCCGGGAGGGGACTAATGAAAAACTGTTTTTT.

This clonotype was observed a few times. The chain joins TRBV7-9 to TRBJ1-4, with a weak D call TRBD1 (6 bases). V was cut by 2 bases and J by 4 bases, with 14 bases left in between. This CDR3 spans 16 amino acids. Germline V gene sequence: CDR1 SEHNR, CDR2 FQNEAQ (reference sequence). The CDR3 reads CASSLFSGQINEKLFF. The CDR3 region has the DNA TGTGCCAGCAGCTTATTCTCCGGACAGATTAATGAAAAACTGTTTTTT.

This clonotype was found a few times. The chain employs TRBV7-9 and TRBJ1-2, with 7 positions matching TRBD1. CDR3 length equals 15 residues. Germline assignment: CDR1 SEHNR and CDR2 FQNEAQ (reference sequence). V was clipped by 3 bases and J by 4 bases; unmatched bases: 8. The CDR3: CASSLGTALAYGYTF. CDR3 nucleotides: TGTGCCAGCAGCTTGGGGACAGCTTTAGCCTATGGCTACACCTTC. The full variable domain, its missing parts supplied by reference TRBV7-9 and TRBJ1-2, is DTGVSQNPRHKITKRGQNVTFRCDPISEHNRLYWYRQTLGQGPEFLTYFQNEAQLEKSRLLSDRFSAERPKGSFSTLEIQRTEQGDSAMYLCASSLGTALAYGYTFGSGTRLTVV.

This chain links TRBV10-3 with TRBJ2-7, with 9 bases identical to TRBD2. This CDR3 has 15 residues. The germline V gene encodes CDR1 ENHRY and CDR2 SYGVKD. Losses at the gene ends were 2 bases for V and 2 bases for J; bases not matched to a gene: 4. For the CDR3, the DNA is TGTGCCATCAGTGAGAGCGGGGGGCTAACCTACGAGCAGTACTTC. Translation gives CAISESGGLTYEQYF.